This TCR beta chain was observed in a study of blood T cell repertoires in COVID-19 (TCRdb year 2020). With respect to the entire study: Samples covering the acute and convalescent phases of COVID-19 were provided by collaborators in the United States, Italy and Spain. HLA class I and class II types, where available, came from metadata supplied by the sample provider rather than from assay-based typing. The samples were drawn from two sources: the first 160 participants of the ongoing ImmuneRACE study, and over 1,000 subjects contributed by 6 global collaborators. The repertoires were released in a freely available public database intended as a resource for research on the immune response to SARS-CoV-2. Deeply sampled blood TCRbeta repertoires from subjects exposed to, actively infected with, or recovered from COVID-19 were included in the dataset. The material from the prospective study consisted of cDNA or gDNA derived from T cells, B-cell-depleted T cells, or PBMCs. A de-identified subject ID, COVID-19 status, age in years and sex were almost always included in the sample metadata. Broader findings and caveats from the paper: Clinical and demographic metadata were provided uncurated, with the amount varying by source and participant.

Enrolling through a virtual design, the prospective study's participants ranged in age from roughly 18 to 90 years and lived across more than 20 United States geographic areas. To assign participants to cohorts, the prospective study relied on clinical history that participants themselves reported in a screening survey and a study questionnaire. In the prospective study, mobile phlebotomists collected whole blood, serum and a nasopharyngeal or oropharyngeal swab from each participant. Over a roughly 2-month period, participants in the prospective study had the option of providing additional blood draws and questionnaires. Before DNA extraction, blood samples from the prospective study were shipped at room temperature or frozen. TCRbeta CDR3 regions were amplified from genomic DNA by means of the immunoSEQ Assay, a bias-controlled multiplex PCR. As for the authors' bioinformatics: The number of nucleated cells in each sample was estimated from the amplification of reference gene primers within the assay. Sequence reads were collapsed and filtered to measure the absolute abundance of every unique TCRbeta CDR3 rearrangement. For each sample, productive Simpson clonality was calculated as the square root of Simpson's diversity index over productive rearrangements. TCRdb retrieved this table from immuneACCESS and kept in-frame rearrangements only. Not all clones are present; in checked studies, unresolved V genes account for under half, and no reason is known for the remainder. The V and J calls and clone size were taken over from that table, and D and trimming were inferred from the DNA. The sample table contains just over 300,000 clones; only one count was recorded for about 90% of them. 3.5% to 4.5% of the sample lies in the top ten.

With respect to this clone: The antigen this receptor binds is unknown. No base-level quality is on record; no much larger clone is a single base apart.

Ends trimmed: V by 6 bases, J by 8 bases; bases unmatched to a gene: 8. CDR1 and CDR2 (SGHVS, FQNEAQ) derive from the germline V gene. The CDR3 runs 15 residues from the cysteine to the phenylalanine. Only the CDR3 DNA stays, 45 bases, in frame from base 1. Sequences were obtained from PBMCs or T cells enriched from blood (not recorded which). The chain couples TRBV7-8 to TRBJ2-1; TRBD2 fits 12 bases in the junction. This TCR derives from a young woman with acute COVID-19. The nucleotides are TGTGCCAGCAGTCGACTAGCGGGAGCATATGATGAGCAGTTCTTC. It translates as CASSRLAGAYDEQFF.